This section outlines one T cell receptor beta chain sequence together with its context. Its antigen is not yet known. Base qualities were left out, and no much larger clone turns up one base away. The sample is drawn from a study of cytomegalovirus exposure and HLA in healthy donors (TCRdb year 2017). About the full investigation: In an earlier analysis of around 540 of the donors, 276 Gb of sequence data and approximately 120 million unique TCR beta sequences from roughly 180 million T cells were reported. An early release that covered 640 HLA-typed donors contained approximately 300 gigabases of sequencing data and tens of millions of unique TCR sequences. Of the 300 to 450 genotyped donors, about 84% fell in the genetic ancestry cluster associated with self-reported Caucasian donors. The study aimed to test whether signatures of past pathogen exposure could be identified by cataloging public T cell receptors. The study used immunosequencing to profile the T cell repertoires of 666 subjects and linked those repertoires to cytomegalovirus serostatus. Along with the roughly 670-subject first cohort, a separate validation cohort of over a hundred different subjects was used. High-throughput TCR immunosequencing, statistical association of individual TCRs with disease status, and machine learning were combined to predict cytomegalovirus infection status. A later analysis re-analyzed previously published TCR beta repertoires from about 730 donors and added high-resolution HLA genotyping to study TCR occurrence patterns. Rather than using new phenotypic data, the later analysis identified candidate immune exposures from TCR beta sequences and from how often those sequences occurred across donors. An earlier analysis of more than 450 of the donors used high-throughput TCR beta sequencing to judge whether each TCR beta V gene segment behaved as functional or pseudogenic. Donor age, sex, ethnicity and CMV serostatus were collected together with the repertoire data. Genome-wide SNP genotypes for about 65% of the roughly 670 donors were used in a later genetic analysis, which treated that subset as a discovery cohort. Every discovery cohort repertoire had been produced on one sequencing platform. HLA typing included class I and class II loci at four-digit resolution. Typing coverage differed by locus: A, B, C, DRB1 and DQB1 were typed in roughly 620-640 donors, DQA1 in 500 to 550, DPA1 in 606, and DPB1 in around 490. Roughly 5 DR-DQ haplotypes were treated as single units for association and clustering because of strong linkage in the cohort. Among about 410 genotyped donors of the cohort, an average of about 240,000 unique TCR beta nucleotide sequences was sequenced per donor, of which about 18% were non-productive. Here is what the overall study found, with its caveats: In vitro tests confirmed that a few of the cytomegalovirus-associated TCR beta chains recognize cytomegalovirus antigens. When HLA alleles, especially DR and DQ, strongly co-occurred, TCR associations were difficult to assign to individual alleles. For the cohort, immune exposure information was limited to CMV serostatus. A later analysis associated 15,000 to 20,000 TCR beta sequences with specific HLA alleles at a false discovery rate of 0.05. Most CMV-associated TCR beta chains appeared to be HLA-restricted in a later analysis, and the HLA associations seemed to be driven largely by CMV exposure. The earlier analysis of some 540 of the donors excluded some 16 rarely observed V segments, including chromosome 9 orphons, because counts were too low. The classifier was reported to diagnose cytomegalovirus status with high specificity and sensitivity in both the original cohort and the validation cohort. Broadly in line with IMGT annotations, most TCR beta V segments showed up in productive rearrangements about 87% or about 30% of the time in an earlier analysis of a few hundred of the donors. Linkage disequilibrium might explain the correlated functional status among segregating V segments, but an unknown experimental factor could not be excluded. The authors suggested that the approach could potentially be generalized to other disease states and immunological phenotypes. Compared with equally common non-associated chains, HLA-associated TCR beta chains in a later analysis were more clonally expanded and had lower generation probabilities. V-gene and J-gene trimming of TCR beta chains was associated with a missense DCLRE1C variant in a later genetic analysis, and the association was replicated in an independent cohort. According to a later genetic analysis, donors in an Asian-associated ancestry cluster had fewer N-insertions in productive TCRs than the approximately 650-donor mean. The study gave a list of some 150 TCR beta chains associated with cytomegalovirus. Most TCR sequences were seen in very few donors, while some public TCRs were found in many individuals. Because HLA typing was unavailable for some donors at each locus, only the typed subset was used in association tests. A further reported finding was that TCR beta sequences accurately predicted the HLA-A and HLA-B alleles for most subjects in the first cohort. In a later analysis, TCR association rates were found to vary across HLA loci, with the most associated TCRs seen for DRB1 alleles and the fewest for HLA-C alleles. A later analysis reported that several top co-occurrence clusters appeared linked to parvovirus B19, influenza, CMV and Epstein-Barr virus. A cluster of highly shared sequence variants was judged likely to represent a technical artifact of the sequencing pipeline. Sequencing depth was assumed to be roughly uniform across donors in the presence/absence analyses, though that assumption may not hold. In this cohort, only TCR beta chains were sequenced, and detectable features were limited by the absence of alpha or paired-chain data.

Libraries were made using the immunoSEQ multiplex PCR assay. For the multiplex PCR, a mixture combining 60 forward primers for TCR Vbeta segments and 13 reverse primers for TCR Jbeta segments was used. Amplification of the CDR3 region of rearranged TCR beta genes was performed with a multiplex PCR assay on genomic DNA. On the Illumina HiSeq System, the amplified TCR beta libraries were sequenced as 87-base-pair reads. The authors' analysis ran thus. In a later analysis, tens of millions of unique TCR beta chains were counted across the roughly 700 repertoires, and about 10 million of these chains were shared by at least two donors. A nearest-neighbor algorithm error-corrected the raw reads and collapsed the reads into unique sequences, merging closely related sequences to remove PCR and sequencing errors. V, D and J gene segments were assigned by aligning CDR3 sequences to IMGT reference sequences. Each retained sequence needed at least a six-nucleotide match to both a V gene segment and a J gene segment. A rearrangement was called productive if the CDR3 had no stop codons and remained in frame with V and J, and every other rearrangement was called non-productive. CDR3 was defined by IMGT convention, running from the second conserved V-encoded cysteine to the conserved J-encoded phenylalanine. In an earlier analysis of 500 to 650 of the donors, sequences lacking an unambiguous match to a single V gene segment were excluded. An earlier analysis of some 500 of the donors classified V segments as functional when productive rearrangements were above 56.7% and as segregating when the standard deviation between donors was above 5%. To diagnose cytomegalovirus status from the catalog of TCR beta chain sequences, a statistical classification framework was built. A later analysis assigned V and J genes by comparing TCR nucleotide sequences with IMGT/GENE-DB human TR gene sequences. The TCRdist pipeline was used in a later analysis to assign CDR3 sequences and most-parsimonious VDJ recombination scenarios. A later analysis defined each TCR beta chain by its CDR3 amino acid sequence plus V-gene family, and excluded reads lacking a unique V-gene family. As a way to deal with suspected cross-contamination and a sequencing artifact, a later analysis dropped approximately 570 nucleotide sequences that were highly shared and had low generation probability. In a later analysis, a clonal expansion index was calculated for each public chain from normalized within-repertoire ranks of inferred template counts. In a later analysis, generation probabilities were computed using a VDJ recombination model fitted to out-of-frame rearrangements, and the results were checked against IGoR. A later analysis scored TCR-TCR, TCR-HLA and TCR-CMV co-occurrence with hypergeometric tests, applying a repertoire-size bias correction to TCR pairs. A later analysis estimated false discovery rates by permuting HLA or CMV assignments 20 times. In a later analysis, co-occurring TCRs were grouped using DBSCAN, with TCRdist sequence similarity added in when clustering inside HLA-allele-positive subsets. Repertoires with fewer than 30,000 or more than 120,000 public chains were left out of co-occurrence clustering, as were about 5 repertoires with anomalous nucleotide sharing. TCRdb obtained this table from immuneACCESS and retained in-frame rearrangements with V and J assigned. These tables miss some clones; where compared with another copy, unresolved V genes account for less than half of the shortfall, and the remainder is unexplained. Clonal size and the V and J genes are those of that table, whereas D and trimming came from the DNA. A total of under 110,000 clones appear in this sample, 70% to 80% of them only once. Roughly 2.8% of the sample lies in the top ten.

In total, 630 or so healthy bone marrow donors made up the cohort. All cohort members were sampled while nominally healthy, although unrecorded immune exposures were likely present. The donor tested CMV seronegative, placing the donor among the 300 to 400 seronegative members of the cohort. Each donor provided a peripheral blood sample, and peripheral blood mononuclear cells were used for TCR beta sequencing. Genomic DNA was extracted from the blood cell samples with the Qiagen DNeasy Blood Extraction Kit. The sample was PBMCs. This clonotype originated in a female donor in good health and CMV-seronegative.

The CDR3 in this case is CASSESGAVNTGELFF. The nucleotides are TGTGCCAGCAGTGAATCAGGGGCTGTGAACACCGGGGAGCTGTTTTTT. This receptor chain uses TRBV2 and TRBJ2-2; TRBD1 is perhaps the D gene, given 6 matching bases. V is clipped by 2 bases and J by 1 base, and the sequence between their germline boundaries is 11 bases long. The germline V gene gives CDR1 as SNHLY and CDR2 as FYNNEI. The CDR3, from cysteine to phenylalanine, totals 16 residues. Left in the record is the CDR3 DNA by itself, 48 bases read in frame from the first base.